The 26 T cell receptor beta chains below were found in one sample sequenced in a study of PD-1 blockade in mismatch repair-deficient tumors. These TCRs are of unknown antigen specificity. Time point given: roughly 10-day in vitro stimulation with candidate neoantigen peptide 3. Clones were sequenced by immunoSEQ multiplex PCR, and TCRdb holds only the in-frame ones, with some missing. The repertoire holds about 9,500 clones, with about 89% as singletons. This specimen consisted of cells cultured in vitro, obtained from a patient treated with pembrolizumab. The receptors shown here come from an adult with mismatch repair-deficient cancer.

In DNA, the CDR3 is TGTGCCAGCAGCCCCCGACAGGGGAAGTACTACGAGCAGTACTTC. Protein product: CASSPRQGKYYEQYF. The rearrangement joins TRBV7-9 to TRBJ2-7; 8 positions match TRBD1. CDR1 is SEHNR, CDR2 FQNEAQ, per germline (reference sequence). The CDR3 has 15 residues. V gave up 5 bases and J gave up 3 bases; unmatched junction bases: 9. Combining the CDR3 with reference TRBV7-9 and TRBJ2-7 gives the whole variable domain DTGVSQNPRHKITKRGQNVTFRCDPISEHNRLYWYRQTLGQGPEFLTYFQNEAQLEKSRLLSDRFSAERPKGSFSTLEIQRTEQGDSAMYLCASSPRQGKYYEQYFGPGTRLTVT.

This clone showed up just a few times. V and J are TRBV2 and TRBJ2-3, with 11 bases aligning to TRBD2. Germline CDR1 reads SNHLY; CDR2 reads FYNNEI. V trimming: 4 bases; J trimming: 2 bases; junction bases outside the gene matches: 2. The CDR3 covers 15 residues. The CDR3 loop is CASSGLAGTTDTQYF. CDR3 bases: TGTGCCAGCAGTGGACTAGCGGGGACCACAGATACGCAGTATTTT.

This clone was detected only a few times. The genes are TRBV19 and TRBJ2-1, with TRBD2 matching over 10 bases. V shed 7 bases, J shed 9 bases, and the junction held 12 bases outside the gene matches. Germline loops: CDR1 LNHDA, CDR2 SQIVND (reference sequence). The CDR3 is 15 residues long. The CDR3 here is CASTRGLAVAGEQFF. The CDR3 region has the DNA TGTGCCAGTACCCGTGGACTAGCGGTAGCGGGTGAGCAGTTCTTC.

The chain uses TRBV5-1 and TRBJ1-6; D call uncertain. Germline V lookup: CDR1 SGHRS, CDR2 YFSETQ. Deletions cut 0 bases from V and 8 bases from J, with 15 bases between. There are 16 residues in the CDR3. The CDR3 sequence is CASSLGAGKKDSPLHF. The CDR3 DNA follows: TGCGCCAGCAGCTTGGGGGCGGGAAAGAAAGATTCACCCCTCCACTTT.

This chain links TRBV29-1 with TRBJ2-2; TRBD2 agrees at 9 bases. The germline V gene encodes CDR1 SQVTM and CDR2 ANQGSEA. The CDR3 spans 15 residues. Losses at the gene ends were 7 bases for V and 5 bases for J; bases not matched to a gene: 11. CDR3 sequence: CSAVWVLAGTGELFF. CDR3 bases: TGCAGCGCCGTTTGGGTCCTAGCGGGGACCGGGGAGCTGTTTTTT.

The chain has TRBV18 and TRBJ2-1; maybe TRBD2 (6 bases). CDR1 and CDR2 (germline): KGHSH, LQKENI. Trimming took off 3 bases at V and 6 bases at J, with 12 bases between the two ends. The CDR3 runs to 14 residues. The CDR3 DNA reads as TGTGCCAGCTCACCTGGTGCGGGATCCAATGAGCAGTTCTTC. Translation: CASSPGAGSNEQFF.

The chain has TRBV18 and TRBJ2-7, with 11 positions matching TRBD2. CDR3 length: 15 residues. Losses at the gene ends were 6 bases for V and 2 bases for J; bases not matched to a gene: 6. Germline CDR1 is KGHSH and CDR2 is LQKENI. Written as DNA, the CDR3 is TGTGCCAGCTCTCCTACTAGCGGGAGCGCCTACGAGCAGTACTTC. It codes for CASSPTSGSAYEQYF.

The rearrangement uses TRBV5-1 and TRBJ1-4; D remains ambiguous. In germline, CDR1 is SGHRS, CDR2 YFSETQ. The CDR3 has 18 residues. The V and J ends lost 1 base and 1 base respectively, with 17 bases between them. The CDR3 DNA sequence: TGCGCCAGCAGCTTGCACGGAGGCCTCCCGGGAACTAATGAAAAACTGTTTTTT. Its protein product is CASSLHGGLPGTNEKLFF. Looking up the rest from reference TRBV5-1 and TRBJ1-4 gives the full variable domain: KAGVTQTPRYLIKTRGQQVTLSCSPISGHRSVSWYQQTPGQGLQFLFEYFSETQRNKGNFPGRFSGRQFSNSRSEMNVSTLELGDSALYLCASSLHGGLPGTNEKLFFGSGTQLSVL.

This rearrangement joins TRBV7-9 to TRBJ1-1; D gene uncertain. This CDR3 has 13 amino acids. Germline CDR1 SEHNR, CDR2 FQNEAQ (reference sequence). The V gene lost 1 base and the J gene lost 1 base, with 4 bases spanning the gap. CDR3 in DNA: TGTGCCAGCAGCTTAGATGCGAACACTGAAGCTTTCTTT. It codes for CASSLDANTEAFF.

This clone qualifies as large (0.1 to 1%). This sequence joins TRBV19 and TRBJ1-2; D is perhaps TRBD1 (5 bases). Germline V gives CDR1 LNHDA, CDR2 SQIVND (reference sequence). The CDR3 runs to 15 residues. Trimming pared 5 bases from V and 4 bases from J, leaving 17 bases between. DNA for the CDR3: TGTGCCAGTAGTGGGGCATCACAGGTTGGCTATGGCTACACCTTC. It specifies CASSGASQVGYGYTF. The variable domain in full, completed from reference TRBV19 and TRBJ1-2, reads DGGITQSPKYLFRKEGQNVTLSCEQNLNHDAMYWYRQDPGQGLRLIYYSQIVNDFQKGDIAEGYSVSREKKESFPLTVTSAQKNPTAFYLCASSGASQVGYGYTFGSGTRLTVV.

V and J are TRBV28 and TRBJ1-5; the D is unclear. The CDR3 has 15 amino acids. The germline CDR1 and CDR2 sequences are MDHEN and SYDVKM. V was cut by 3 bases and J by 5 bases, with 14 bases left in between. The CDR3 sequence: CASSFNVRGHQPQHF. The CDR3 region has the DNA TGTGCCAGCAGTTTTAATGTTCGGGGTCATCAGCCCCAGCATTTT.

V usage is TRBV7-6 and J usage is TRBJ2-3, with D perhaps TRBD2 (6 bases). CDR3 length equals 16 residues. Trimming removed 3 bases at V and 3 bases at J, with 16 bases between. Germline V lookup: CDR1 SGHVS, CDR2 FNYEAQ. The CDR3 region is CASSLSLAIATDTQYF. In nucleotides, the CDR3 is TGTGCCAGCAGCTTGTCGCTAGCGATTGCAACAGATACGCAGTATTTT.

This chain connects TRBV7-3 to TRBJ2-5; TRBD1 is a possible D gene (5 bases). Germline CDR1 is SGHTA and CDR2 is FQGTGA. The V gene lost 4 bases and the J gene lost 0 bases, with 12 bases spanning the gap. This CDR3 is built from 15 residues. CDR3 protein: CASSSPSDNQETQYF. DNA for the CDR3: TGTGCCAGCAGCTCTCCTTCGGACAACCAAGAGACCCAGTACTTC. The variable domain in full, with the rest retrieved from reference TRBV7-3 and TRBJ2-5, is GAGVSQTPSNKVTEKGKYVELRCDPISGHTALYWYRQSLGQGPEFLIYFQGTGAADDSGLPNDRFFAVRPEGSVSTLKIQRTERGDSAVYLCASSSPSDNQETQYFGPGTRLLVL.

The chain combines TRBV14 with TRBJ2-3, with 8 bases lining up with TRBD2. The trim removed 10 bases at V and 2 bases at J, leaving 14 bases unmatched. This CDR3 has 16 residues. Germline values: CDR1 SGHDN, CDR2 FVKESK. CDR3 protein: CATSGLAGLNTDTQYF. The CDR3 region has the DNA TGTGCCACTTCTGGTCTAGCGGGCCTAAACACAGATACGCAGTATTTT.

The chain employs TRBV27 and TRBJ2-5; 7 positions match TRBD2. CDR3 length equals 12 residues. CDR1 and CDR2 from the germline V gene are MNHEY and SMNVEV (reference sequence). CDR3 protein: CVSSGPQETQYF. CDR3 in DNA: TGTGTGTCTAGCGGCCCCCAAGAGACCCAGTACTTC.

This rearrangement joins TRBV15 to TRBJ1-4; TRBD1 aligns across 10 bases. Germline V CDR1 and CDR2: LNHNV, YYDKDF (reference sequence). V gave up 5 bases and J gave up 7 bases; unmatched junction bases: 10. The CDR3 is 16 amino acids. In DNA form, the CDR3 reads TGTGCCACCAGCGACAGGGGGCGACCGAGGAGTGAAAAACTGTTTTTT. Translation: CATSDRGRPRSEKLFF. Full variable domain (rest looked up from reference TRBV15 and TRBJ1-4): DAMVIQNPRYQVTQFGKPVTLSCSQTLNHNVMYWYQQKSSQAPKLLFHYYDKDFNNEADTPDNFQSRRPNTSFCFLDIRSPGLGDTAMYLCATSDRGRPRSEKLFFGSGTQLSVL.

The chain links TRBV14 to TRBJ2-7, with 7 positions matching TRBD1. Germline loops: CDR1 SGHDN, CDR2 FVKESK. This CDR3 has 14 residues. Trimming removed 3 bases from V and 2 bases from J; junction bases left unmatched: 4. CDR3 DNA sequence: TGTGCCAGCAGCCACGGACAGGAGGCCTACGAGCAGTACTTC. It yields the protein CASSHGQEAYEQYF.

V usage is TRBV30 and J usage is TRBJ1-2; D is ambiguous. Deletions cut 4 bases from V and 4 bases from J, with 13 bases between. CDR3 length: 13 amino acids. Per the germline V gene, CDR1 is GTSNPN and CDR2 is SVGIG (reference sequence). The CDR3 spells CAWTRMDSYGYTF. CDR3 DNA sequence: TGTGCCTGGACCCGCATGGATTCCTATGGCTACACCTTC. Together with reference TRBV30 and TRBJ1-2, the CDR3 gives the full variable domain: SQTIHQWPATLVQPVGSPLSLECTVEGTSNPNLYWYRQAAGRGLQLLFYSVGIGQISSEVPQNLSASRPQDRQFILSSKKLLLSDSGFYLCAWTRMDSYGYTFGSGTRLTVV.

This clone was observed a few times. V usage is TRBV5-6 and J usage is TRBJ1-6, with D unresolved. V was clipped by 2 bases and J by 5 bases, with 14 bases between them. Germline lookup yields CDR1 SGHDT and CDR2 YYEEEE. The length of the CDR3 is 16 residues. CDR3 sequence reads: CASSFATGINNSPLHF. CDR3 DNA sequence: TGTGCCAGCAGCTTCGCTACGGGGATCAATAATTCACCCCTCCACTTT.

The CDR3 spells CASSESEGVGNTEAFF. In DNA form, the CDR3 reads TGTGCCAGCAGTGAAAGCGAGGGGGTAGGAAACACTGAAGCTTTCTTT. This chain uses TRBV2 with TRBJ1-1, with D possibly TRBD1 on 6 matching bases. CDR3 length equals 16 residues. V lost 2 bases, J lost 2 bases, and 15 bases lay in between. Germline CDR1 is SNHLY and CDR2 is FYNNEI.

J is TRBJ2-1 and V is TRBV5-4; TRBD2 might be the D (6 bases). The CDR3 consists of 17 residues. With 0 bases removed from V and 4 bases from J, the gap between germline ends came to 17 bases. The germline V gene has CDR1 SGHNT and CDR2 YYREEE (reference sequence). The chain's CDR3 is CASSLGPEDSGYNEQFF. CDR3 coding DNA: TGTGCCAGCAGCTTGGGACCTGAGGATAGCGGTTACAATGAGCAGTTCTTC.

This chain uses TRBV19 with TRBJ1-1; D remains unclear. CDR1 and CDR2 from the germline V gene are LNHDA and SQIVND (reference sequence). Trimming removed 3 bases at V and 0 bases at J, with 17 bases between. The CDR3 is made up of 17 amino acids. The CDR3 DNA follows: TGTGCCAGTAGTATCCCCTCAGTAGGAGAGGTGAACACTGAAGCTTTCTTT. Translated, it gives CASSIPSVGEVNTEAFF.

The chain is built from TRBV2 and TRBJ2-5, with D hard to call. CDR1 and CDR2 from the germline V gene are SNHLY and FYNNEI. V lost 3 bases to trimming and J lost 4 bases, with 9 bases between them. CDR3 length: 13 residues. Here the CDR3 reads CASSDGRRETQYF. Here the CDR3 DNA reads TGTGCCAGCAGTGATGGCAGACGAGAGACCCAGTACTTC.

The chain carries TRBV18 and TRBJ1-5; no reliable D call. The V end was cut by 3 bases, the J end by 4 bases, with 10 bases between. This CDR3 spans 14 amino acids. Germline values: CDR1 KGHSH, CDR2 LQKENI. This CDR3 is CASSPPTLNQPQHF. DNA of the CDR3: TGTGCCAGCTCACCCCCTACCCTGAATCAGCCCCAGCATTTT.

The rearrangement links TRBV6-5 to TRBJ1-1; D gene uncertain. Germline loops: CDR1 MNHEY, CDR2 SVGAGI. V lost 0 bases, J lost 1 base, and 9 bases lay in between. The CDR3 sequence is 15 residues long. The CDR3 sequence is CASSYSSSSNTEAFF. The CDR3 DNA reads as TGTGCCAGCAGTTACTCGAGCAGTTCGAACACTGAAGCTTTCTTT.

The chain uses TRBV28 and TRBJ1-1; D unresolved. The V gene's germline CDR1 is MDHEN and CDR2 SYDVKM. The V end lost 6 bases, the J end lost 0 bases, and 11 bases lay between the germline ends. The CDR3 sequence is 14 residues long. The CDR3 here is CASRLAGMNTEAFF. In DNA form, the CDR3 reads TGTGCCAGCAGGTTAGCGGGGATGAACACTGAAGCTTTCTTT.